The present entry profiles one T cell receptor (beta chain) with its context. The CDR3 totals 15 residues. V gave up 7 bases and J gave up 4 bases, with 18 bases separating them. Germline CDR1 SGHNT, CDR2 YYREEE (reference sequence). This specimen comes from a study of blood T cell repertoires in COVID-19. Looking at the study overall: Acute and convalescent COVID-19 specimens originated in the United States, Italy and Spain. T cells, B-cell-depleted T cells, or PBMCs supplied cDNA or gDNA.

Methods used by the authors: Cell counts per sample came from amplifying reference gene primers. Assay: immunoSEQ multiplex PCR; the TCRdb copy retains only in-frame clones and omits some. The D gene and trimming were derived from the DNA, and the V and J assignments and clone size from that table. Of around 280,000 clones in the sample, about 82% were seen once. The chain combines TRBV5-4 with TRBJ2-1; a weak D match, TRBD2 (6 bases). The specimen sequenced was peripheral blood. The source of this sequence is a woman between 50 and 59 years old with active or convalescent COVID-19. The CDR3 loop is CASRMTGSAYNEQFF. The CDR3, as DNA: TGTGCCAGCCGCATGACCGGGAGCGCTTACAATGAGCAGTTCTTC.